The entry below describes one T cell receptor beta chain. What it recognizes is unknown. Relative to the germline gene, one junction end is altered; a read error may explain this. All patients picked for sequencing had shown, by flow cytometry, an expansion of CD8+CD57+ cells. This sample was taken from a study of CD8+CD57+ T cells in acquired aplastic anemia. Looking at the study overall: Sorted CD4+ and CD8+ cells yielded roughly 3.5 ug of DNA on average.

CDR3 and TCR beta VDJ profiling relied on genomic DNA as the template. In TCRdb, the reads were re-called with MiXCR into one record per CDR3 protein. The sample lists about 170,000 distinct CDR3 sequences, around half occurring once. This CDR3 has 14 amino acids. Germline V gives CDR1 ENHRY, CDR2 SYGVKD. Whole-study results and caveats: Common to patients and controls were roughly 30 CD8+ CDR3 sequences.

This receptor was obtained from a human donor with aplastic anemia. Source material: sorted CD4+, CD8+, or CD8+CD57+ T cells (not recorded which) from PBMCs. The gene calls are TRBV10-3 and TRBJ2-7, with 7 bases fitting TRBD1. CDR3 in DNA: TGTGCCATCAGTGGGGGACAGTTATCCTACGAGCGGTACTTC. This codes for CAISGGQLSYERYF.